The clone carrying this TCR beta chain has just a few counts. The sample is drawn from a study of blood T cell repertoires in COVID-19. Clones were sequenced by immunoSEQ multiplex PCR, and TCRdb holds only the in-frame ones, with some missing. This sample has fewer than 250,000 clones, with roughly 84% found just once. This sequence was found in a woman in her thirties who had been exposed to COVID-19. Sample: PBMCs or T cells enriched from blood (not recorded which).

CDR3 in amino acids: CASSLGLAGQESYEQYF. CDR3 DNA sequence: TGCGCCAGCAGCTTGGGCCTTGCTGGACAGGAGAGTTACGAGCAGTACTTC. This rearrangement joins TRBV5-1 to TRBJ2-7; 7 nucleotides agree with TRBD1. CDR1 and CDR2 from the germline V gene are SGHRS and YFSETQ. The CDR3 totals 17 residues. Trimming at V came to 0 bases and at J to 4 bases, leaving 13 bases not matched to a gene.